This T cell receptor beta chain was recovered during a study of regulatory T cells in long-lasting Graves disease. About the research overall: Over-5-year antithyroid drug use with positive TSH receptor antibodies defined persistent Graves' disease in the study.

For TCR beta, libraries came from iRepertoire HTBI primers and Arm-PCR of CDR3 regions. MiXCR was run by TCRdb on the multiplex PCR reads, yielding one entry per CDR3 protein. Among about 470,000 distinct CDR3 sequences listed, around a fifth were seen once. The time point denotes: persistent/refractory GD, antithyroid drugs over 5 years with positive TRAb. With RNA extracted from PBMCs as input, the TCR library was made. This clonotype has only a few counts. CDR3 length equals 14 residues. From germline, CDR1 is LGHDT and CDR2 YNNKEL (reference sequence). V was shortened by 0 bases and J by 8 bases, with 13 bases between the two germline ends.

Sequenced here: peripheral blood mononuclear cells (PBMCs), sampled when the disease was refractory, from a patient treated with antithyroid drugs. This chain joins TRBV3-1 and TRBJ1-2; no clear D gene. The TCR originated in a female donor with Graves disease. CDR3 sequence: CASSQDSKGRGYTF. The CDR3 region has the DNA TGTGCCAGCAGCCAAGATAGTAAGGGTCGGGGCTACACCTTC.